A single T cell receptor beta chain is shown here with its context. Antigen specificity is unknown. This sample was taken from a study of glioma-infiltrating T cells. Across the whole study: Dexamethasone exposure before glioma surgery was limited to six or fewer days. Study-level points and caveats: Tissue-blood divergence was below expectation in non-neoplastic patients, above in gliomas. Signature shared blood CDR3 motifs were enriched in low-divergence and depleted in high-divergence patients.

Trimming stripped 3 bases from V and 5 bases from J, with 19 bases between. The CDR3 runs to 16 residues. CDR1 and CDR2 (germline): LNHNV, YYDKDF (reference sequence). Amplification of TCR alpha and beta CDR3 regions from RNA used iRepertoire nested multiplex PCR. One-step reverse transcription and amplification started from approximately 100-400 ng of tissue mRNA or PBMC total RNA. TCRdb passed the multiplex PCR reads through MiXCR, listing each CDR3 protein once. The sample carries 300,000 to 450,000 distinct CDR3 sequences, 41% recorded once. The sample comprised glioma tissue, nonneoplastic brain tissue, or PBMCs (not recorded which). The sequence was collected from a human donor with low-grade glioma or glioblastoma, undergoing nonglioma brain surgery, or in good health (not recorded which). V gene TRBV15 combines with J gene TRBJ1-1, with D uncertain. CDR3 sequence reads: CATSSQDYERRTEAFF. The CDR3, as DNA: TGTGCCACCAGCAGCCAAGATTACGAGCGGCGGACTGAAGCTTTCTTT.